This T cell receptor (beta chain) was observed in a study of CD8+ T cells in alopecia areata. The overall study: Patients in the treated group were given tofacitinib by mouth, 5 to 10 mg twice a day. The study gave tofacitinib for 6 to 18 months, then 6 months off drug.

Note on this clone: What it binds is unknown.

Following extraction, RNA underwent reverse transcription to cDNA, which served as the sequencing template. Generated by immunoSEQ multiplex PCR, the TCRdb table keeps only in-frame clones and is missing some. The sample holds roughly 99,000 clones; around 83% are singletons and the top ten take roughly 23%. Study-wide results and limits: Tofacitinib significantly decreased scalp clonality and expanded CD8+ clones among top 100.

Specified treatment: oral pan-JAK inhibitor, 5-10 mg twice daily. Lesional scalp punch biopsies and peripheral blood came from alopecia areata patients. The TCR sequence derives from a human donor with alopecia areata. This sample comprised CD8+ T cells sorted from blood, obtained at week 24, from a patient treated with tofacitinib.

In DNA, the CDR3 is TGTGCCAGCAGCCCCTACTTACAGGGGGGCACTGAAGCTTTCTTT. It yields the protein CASSPYLQGGTEAFF. The genes are TRBV7-9 and TRBJ1-1, with TRBD1 matching over 8 bases. Germline CDR1 reads SEHNR; CDR2 reads FQNEAQ (reference sequence). The CDR3 totals 15 residues. With V trimmed by 5 bases and J by 4 bases, 9 bases remained unmatched.